This T cell receptor beta chain was identified in a study of cytotoxic CD8 clonotypes in ibrutinib-treated CLL (dated by TCRdb to the early 2020s). Notes on the research overall: The cohort was composed of ten to eleven relapsed/refractory and roughly 16 treatment-naive patients; IGHV unmutated status was identified in roughly 17 patients. An average of 255,043 productive templates and tens of thousands of productive rearrangements was obtained per sample. Every remission and progressive disease sample was obtained while ibrutinib was still being received by the patients. Responses were partial in about 25 patients and complete in 2; after median approximately 69 months follow-up, about 14 stayed in remission and 12 progressed. Longitudinal samples were obtainable from about 30% of the roughly 90 participants in the trial. Response samples were taken after a median of approximately a year on treatment, ranging from roughly 6 to 36 months. Cryopreserved peripheral blood mononuclear cells were collected at three points: before therapy, at response, and at either sustained remission or disease progression.

The CDR3 runs 11 amino acids, cysteine and phenylalanine included. Just CDR3 DNA is preserved here, 33 bases in frame from base 1. Trimming accounts for 8 bases at V and 0 bases at J, while the number of junction bases matched to no gene is 1. Reading the germline V gene (reference sequence) gives CDR1 GTSNPN and CDR2 SVGIG. In light of the paper, this sample's time point label describes: approximately 11 months on ibrutinib. For TCR beta library preparation, 1.5 to 2 micrograms of genomic DNA was extracted from cryopreserved PBMCs. High-throughput TCR beta sequencing was performed on longitudinal blood samples from CLL patients receiving ibrutinib monotherapy. Patients were enrolled in a phase 2 open-label single-center ibrutinib monotherapy trial. General findings and caveats noted by the study authors: At baseline, clonality was higher than in age-matched healthy donors and showed a strong correlation with circulating CD8+ T-cell counts. At ibrutinib response clonality went up, during sustained remission it held steady, and at progression it dropped back toward baseline. Sampling times were not matched between sustained-remission and progressing patients, and lymph node repertoires were not studied. Public clonotypes were rare and either shrank or stayed stable during treatment, and the rise in clonality at ibrutinib response reflected expansion of private clonotypes.

On a MiSeq, deep resolution sequencing aimed for a depth between 1 in 1 million and 1 in 200,000 T cells, with each clonotype covered 10x on average. The immunoSEQ hsTCRB Kit was used to generate the TCR beta libraries. The authors processed their data as follows. The data were analyzed with ImmunoSEQ Analyzer and ImmunoSEQ Data Assistant, and V, D and J gene assignments followed IMGT definitions. Clonality, with values ranging from 0 to 1, was calculated as one minus the normalized Shannon entropy of productive rearrangement frequencies. Only overrepresented clonotypes making up at least 0.05% of the repertoire of each patient were included in the public clonotype analysis. Repertoires from some 13 age-matched healthy donors in immuneACCESS were used as clonality controls. Here the immuneACCESS table is served through TCRdb, limited to in-frame sequences with V and J called. Missing clones are a known gap in these copies; in checked studies unresolved V genes cover under half, and the rest lacks a known reason. V and J calls and clone size are as listed in that table; D and trimming were resolved from the DNA. Present in this sample are approximately 140,000 clones, roughly 90% of which were seen just once. The ten largest make up 10% to 13% of the sample.

Concerning this clone: Its recognized antigen is unknown. Base-call qualities are not available, and no considerably larger clone is one nucleotide away.

This sample comprised PBMCs, obtained after 12 months of ibrutinib treatment. Recombination connected TRBV30 to TRBJ2-7, with 7 middle bases fitting TRBD1. This sequence originates from a human donor with chronic lymphocytic leukemia. The nucleotides read TGTGCCACAGGGGTCTCCTACGAGCAGTACTTC. The resulting protein is CATGVSYEQYF.